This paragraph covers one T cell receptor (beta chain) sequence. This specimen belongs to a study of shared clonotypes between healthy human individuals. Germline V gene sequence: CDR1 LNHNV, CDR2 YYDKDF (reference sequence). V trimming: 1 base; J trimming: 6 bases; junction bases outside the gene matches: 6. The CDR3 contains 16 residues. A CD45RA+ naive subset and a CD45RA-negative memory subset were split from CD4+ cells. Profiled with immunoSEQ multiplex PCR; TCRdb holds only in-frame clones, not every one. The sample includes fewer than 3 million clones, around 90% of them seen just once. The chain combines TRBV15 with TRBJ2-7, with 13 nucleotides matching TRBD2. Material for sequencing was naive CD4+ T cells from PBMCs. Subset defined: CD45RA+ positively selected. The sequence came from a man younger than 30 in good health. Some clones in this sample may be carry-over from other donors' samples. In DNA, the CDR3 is TGTGCCACCAGCAGAGCCGGGACTAGCGGGAACCTCGAGCAGTACTTC. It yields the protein CATSRAGTSGNLEQYF. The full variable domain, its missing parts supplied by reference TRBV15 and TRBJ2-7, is DAMVIQNPRYQVTQFGKPVTLSCSQTLNHNVMYWYQQKSSQAPKLLFHYYDKDFNNEADTPDNFQSRRPNTSFCFLDIRSPGLGDTAMYLCATSRAGTSGNLEQYFGPGTRLTVT.